This T cell receptor (beta chain) appears in the sequencing data of a study of CD8 T cells in Susac syndrome. Overall study context: When blood was collected, patients with Susac syndrome were therapy-naive, were taking corticosteroids, or were receiving intravenous immunoglobulin alone.

CD8+ and CD4+ T cells from blood underwent TCR beta sequencing. The CDR3 has 15 residues. V was pared by 4 bases and J by 6 bases, with 17 bases between. In germline, CDR1 is SGHRS, CDR2 YFSETQ. Random hexamers were used to reverse transcribe about 0.5 to 1 ug of RNA. Amplification of TCR beta CDR3 was carried out by immunoSEQ multiplex PCR, which covered 54 Vbeta and 13 Jbeta segments. TCRdb ran MiXCR on the immunoSEQ multiplex PCR reads and lists one entry per CDR3 protein. The table includes around 170,000 distinct CDR3 sequences, 95% detected once. The receptor comes from a human donor with Susac syndrome. The V call is TRBV5-1, the J call TRBJ2-4, with D perhaps given as TRBD1 or TRBD2 (5 bases each). Sample: CD4+ T cells from PBMCs. The CDR3 is CASSRAGDGANIQYF. The CDR3 DNA is TGCGCCAGCAGCCGGGCCGGGGACGGGGCAAACATTCAGTACTTC.